This TCR beta chain was captured in a study of T cell changes during pregnancy in multiple sclerosis (dated by TCRdb to about 2019). About the investigation overall: The study examined how the T cell repertoire changed over the course of pregnancy in women with multiple sclerosis.

The CDR3 goes from the cysteine to the phenylalanine over 15 residues. The only DNA kept is the CDR3, 45 bases in frame from the first base. CDR1 MGHDK and CDR2 SYGVNS were looked up in the germline V gene. The trim is 1 base for V and 10 bases for J, with a gap of 19 bases between the germline ends. In the case of this clone: No antigen is known for it. Within one base of it there is no much larger clone, and no base qualities were kept.

Libraries were built with the immunoSEQ multiplex PCR assay. TCRdb holds this immuneACCESS table with in-frame rearrangements only. Some clones are missing; in checked studies, unresolved V genes explain under half, and the rest has no known cause. Within this sample are 60,000 or so clones, with 90% to 95% of them counted one time only. The ten largest account for just over 0.85% of the sample. The rearranged segments are TRBV25-1 and TRBJ1-2; TRBD1 could be the D gene, as 6 bases match. The input for sequencing was peripheral blood, taken before pregnancy. This clonotype was obtained from a female donor with multiple sclerosis, enrolled in a pregnancy study. The CDR3 is CASSESWTEPTPYTF. The nucleotides are TGTGCCAGCAGTGAATCTTGGACAGAGCCGACCCCCTACACCTTC.